The present TCR beta chain was sequenced within a study of blood T cells in healthy people across ages. A second PCR of roughly 7 to 11 cycles used a sample-barcoded 5' primer and a J-beta primer mix. A single record per CDR3 protein comes from TCRdb applying MiXCR to the 5' RACE reads. In the table there are about 720,000 distinct CDR3 sequences, 22% of which are singletons. There are a few counts of this clonotype. Germline CDR1 reads LGHDT; CDR2 reads YNNKEL (reference sequence). The CDR3 runs 11 residues. Deletions cut 10 bases from V and 10 bases from J, with 15 bases between. This receptor was identified in a man between 70 and 80 years old in good health. The genes are TRBV3-1 and TRBJ2-3; maybe TRBD2 (6 bases). Sequenced sample: blood. CDR3: CATRGSSSQYF. The CDR3 DNA follows: TGTGCCACGCGGGGATCAAGTTCGCAGTATTTT.